Shown below are 25 T cell receptor beta chains from a single sample sequenced in a study of CXCR3-negative and CXCR3-positive naive CD8 T cells. General study results and limits: Naive cells with CXCR3 showed TRB CDR3s that were more hydrophobic than those in CXCR3-negative naive cells.

These TCRs are of unknown antigen specificity. Carrying UMI labels, the TRB cDNA libraries were prepared through 5' RACE. TCRdb reprocessed the 5' RACE reads and stores each CDR3 protein as one record, lacking DNA. The sample table sets out 50,000 to 70,000 distinct CDR3 sequences. Specimen: naive CXCR3+ CD8+ T cells from blood. Stated subset: CD45RO-CCR7+CD27+CD95- naive CD8+ T cells expressing CXCR3 (TNR3+). The receptors originated from a human donor in good health. Some clones in this sample may be carry-over from other donors' samples.

This chain connects TRBV20-1 to TRBJ2-7; the D gene TCRdb calls, TRBD2, cannot be checked with no DNA. CDR1 and CDR2 from the germline V gene are DFQATT and SNEGSKA (reference sequence). CDR3 size: 16 residues. CDR3 protein: CSARDLPAGESYEQYF.

The CDR3: CASSQAVTRRTQETQYF. The V gene is TRBV14, the J gene TRBJ2-5. The CDR3 covers 17 residues. Germline V gene data show CDR1 as SGHDN and CDR2 as FVKESK.

The chain has TRBV6-2 or TRBV6-3 and TRBJ2-7; TCRdb returns TRBD1, unconfirmable since there is no DNA. This CDR3 has 17 residues. Germline CDR1 is MNHEY and CDR2 is SVGEGT. The CDR3 is CASSYTSRSGESYEQYF.

V is TRBV29-1 and J is TRBJ2-2. CDR3 length: 11 residues. The germline gives CDR1 SQVTM, CDR2 ANQGSEA. The CDR3 protein is CSVPKGGELFF.

This rearrangement joins TRBV4-1 to TRBJ2-1; TCRdb's D call, TRBD1, is unchecked because there is no DNA. Germline-derived CDR1 and CDR2 are MGHRA and YSYEKL. The CDR3 is 14 residues long. This chain's CDR3 is CASSQALSGYEQFF.

V gene TRBV20-1 combines with J gene TRBJ2-7; there is no DNA to check the TCRdb D call of TRBD2. Germline CDR1 is DFQATT and CDR2 is SNEGSKA (reference sequence). The CDR3 spans 14 residues. CDR3 sequence reads: CSAVTGTRTYEQYF.

The chain recombines TRBV6-2 or TRBV6-3 with TRBJ2-2. The CDR3 extends over 16 amino acids. Germline lookup yields CDR1 MNHEY and CDR2 SVGEGT. The CDR3 sequence: CASSPELVYNTGELFF.

J is TRBJ1-1 and V is TRBV7-9. CDR3 length: 13 amino acids. CDR1 is SEHNR and CDR2 is FQNEAQ in the germline V gene (reference sequence). CDR3 residues: CASSLEPQVEAFF.

The rearrangement uses TRBV29-1 and TRBJ2-7. CDR3 size: 13 residues. Germline lookup yields CDR1 SQVTM and CDR2 ANQGSEA. CDR3 region: CSVVDRGSYEQYF.

The chain links TRBV15 to TRBJ2-1; TCRdb's D call, TRBD2, is unchecked because there is no DNA. The germline V gene has CDR1 LNHNV and CDR2 YYDKDF (reference sequence). The CDR3 totals 16 residues. CDR3 sequence reads: CATSGGTTTVVNEQFF. Combining the CDR3 with reference TRBV15 and TRBJ2-1 gives the whole variable domain DAMVIQNPRYQVTQFGKPVTLSCSQTLNHNVMYWYQQKSSQAPKLLFHYYDKDFNNEADTPDNFQSRRPNTSFCFLDIRSPGLGDTAMYLCATSGGTTTVVNEQFFGPGTRLTVL.

The chain uses TRBV14 and TRBJ2-2; TCRdb indicates TRBD1, and absent DNA this call remains unverified. Germline lookup yields CDR1 SGHDN and CDR2 FVKESK. The CDR3 is 17 amino acids. This CDR3 reads CASSQEGGGPNTGELFF. Complete variable domain (other parts from reference TRBV14 and TRBJ2-2): EAGVTQFPSHSVIEKGQTVTLRCDPISGHDNLYWYRRVMGKEIKFLLHFVKESKQDESGMPNNRFLAERTGGTYSTLKVQPAELEDSGVYFCASSQEGGGPNTGELFFGEGSRLTVL.

The chain is built from TRBV21-1 and TRBJ2-4; the D call from TCRdb, TRBD1, cannot be confirmed without DNA. TRBV21-1 is tagged as a pseudogene. The length of the CDR3 is 16 residues. CDR3 protein: CASSKRKDPLKNIQYF.

The chain links TRBV19 to TRBJ2-7; TCRdb indicates TRBD2, and absent DNA this call remains unverified. CDR1 is LNHDA, CDR2 SQIVND, per germline (reference sequence). The CDR3 contains 12 residues. The CDR3 sequence: CASSSAGFEQYF.

This sequence joins TRBV28 and TRBJ1-1. The CDR3 contains 13 residues. Germline V lookup: CDR1 MDHEN, CDR2 SYDVKM. CDR3 sequence reads: CASSTEVWTEAFF.

The chain joins TRBV29-1 to TRBJ1-2; TCRdb's D gene call, TRBD1, goes unchecked for lack of DNA. The CDR3 runs 12 residues. Germline assignment: CDR1 SQVTM and CDR2 ANQGSEA. The CDR3 sequence: CSDNTGNYGYTF.

The V and J genes are TRBV4-1 and TRBJ2-1. This CDR3 is 16 amino acids long. Germline V lookup: CDR1 MGHRA, CDR2 YSYEKL. This chain's CDR3 is CASSQEMGSSYNEQFF.

V usage is TRBV28 and J usage is TRBJ2-7; with no DNA, the TCRdb D assignment of TRBD1 cannot be verified. Germline assignment: CDR1 MDHEN and CDR2 SYDVKM. The CDR3 has 11 residues. This chain's CDR3 is CASSLGTEQYF.

V usage is TRBV20-1 and J usage is TRBJ2-1; the TRBD2 assignment by TCRdb is unverifiable without DNA. This CDR3 region has 18 residues. Germline CDR1 and CDR2: DFQATT and SNEGSKA (reference sequence). CDR3 loop: CSARGGLAGRTTYNEQFF.

This chain connects TRBV9 to TRBJ1-1; as DNA is missing, the TRBD1 call by TCRdb cannot be tested. The CDR3 covers 16 residues. CDR1 and CDR2 (germline): SGDLS, YYNGEE. CDR3 protein: CASSVDVRGANTEAFF.

This chain links TRBV28 with TRBJ2-7; the D gene TCRdb calls, TRBD2, cannot be checked with no DNA. Germline CDR1 and CDR2: MDHEN and SYDVKM. The CDR3 is 16 amino acids. The CDR3 is CASSSLLAGDSDEQYF.

J is TRBJ2-5 and V is TRBV7-2; the D call from TCRdb, TRBD1, cannot be confirmed without DNA. This CDR3 is built from 13 residues. Looked up from germline, CDR1 is SGHTA and CDR2 is FQGNSA. CDR3 region: CASNLGTGQTQYF.

The chain carries TRBV6-2 or TRBV6-3 and TRBJ2-2. Germline V CDR1 and CDR2: MNHEY, SVGEGT. The CDR3 spans 16 residues. CDR3 residues: CASSYSAAPYTGELFF.

This rearrangement joins TRBV12-3 or TRBV12-4 to TRBJ1-5. CDR3 length: 14 amino acids. CDR3: CASSLQSLNQPQHF.

The V and J genes are TRBV6-2 or TRBV6-3 and TRBJ1-5; TCRdb's D call of TRBD1 is untestable without DNA. The CDR3 sequence is 14 residues long. The germline CDR1 and CDR2 sequences are MNHEY and SVGEGT. The CDR3 sequence is CASGPWDTNQPQHF.

The rearrangement joins TRBV29-1 to TRBJ2-7; with no DNA, the TCRdb D assignment of TRBD1 cannot be verified. The germline gives CDR1 SQVTM, CDR2 ANQGSEA. The CDR3 runs to 12 residues. The CDR3 sequence: CSVWDTSYEQYF.